What follows are 11 T cell receptor beta chains derived from one specimen sequenced in a study of T cell responses to AZD1222 COVID-19 vaccine. Clones were sequenced by immunoSEQ multiplex PCR, and TCRdb holds only the in-frame ones, with some missing. The data hold about 120,000 clones, with roughly 87% observed a single time. Sequenced here: peripheral blood, sampled on day 0 of AZD1222 vaccination. These receptor sequences come from an adult in good health.

The V call is TRBV5-1, the J call TRBJ2-7, with D maybe TRBD2 (7 bases). From germline, CDR1 is SGHRS and CDR2 YFSETQ. This CDR3 spans 14 amino acids. The V end was cut by 5 bases, the J end by 3 bases, with 15 bases between. The CDR3 DNA reads TGCGCCAGCAGTACCCGGGGGGCGGGCTACGAGCAGTACTTC. It is translated as CASSTRGAGYEQYF.

This CDR3 reads CASSQPPYEQYF. CDR3 DNA sequence: TGCGCCAGCAGCCAACCTCCCTACGAGCAGTACTTC. The rearrangement uses TRBV4-1 and TRBJ2-7; D not certain. Germline V gene lookup returns CDR1 MGHRA and CDR2 YSYEKL. V lost 2 bases and J lost 2, with 4 bases in between. There are 12 residues in the CDR3.

V usage is TRBV2 and J usage is TRBJ1-3; D ambiguous. V dropped 5 bases and J dropped 1 base, with 9 bases sitting between them. The germline V gene encodes CDR1 SNHLY and CDR2 FYNNEI. This CDR3 is 14 amino acids long. The CDR3 spells CASSTIGSGNTIYF. In nucleotides, the CDR3 is TGTGCCAGCAGTACCATAGGGTCTGGAAACACCATATATTTT.

The V call is TRBV7-9, the J call TRBJ2-5, with no clear D. Germline-derived CDR1 and CDR2 are SEHNR and FQNEAQ (reference sequence). Trimming pared 10 bases from V and 4 bases from J, leaving 10 bases between. This CDR3 contains 11 residues. CDR3 residues: CATALGETQYF. The CDR3 DNA sequence: TGTGCCACCGCTCTGGGAGAGACCCAGTACTTC.

This clone was recorded a few times. This chain connects TRBV10-2 to TRBJ1-1; the D is unclear. CDR3 length: 13 amino acids. V shed 6 bases and J shed 2 bases, with 10 bases lying between them. Germline CDR1 and CDR2: WSHSY and SAAADI. The CDR3 is CASRRSVNTEAFF. DNA for the CDR3: TGCGCCAGCAGGAGATCAGTAAACACTGAAGCTTTCTTT.

The chain uses TRBV6-5 and TRBJ2-7, with 11 bases aligning to TRBD2. J gave up 6 bases and V 2 bases, and 6 bases lay outside the gene matches. Germline assignment: CDR1 MNHEY and CDR2 SVGAGI. The CDR3 has 15 residues. This chain's CDR3 is CASSYDLAGGGEQYF. The CDR3 DNA sequence: TGTGCCAGCAGTTACGACCTAGCGGGGGGCGGCGAGCAGTACTTC.

The chain recombines TRBV7-2 with TRBJ2-1; perhaps TRBD2 as D (6 bases). Deletions cut 1 base from V and 4 bases from J, with 20 bases between. This CDR3 has 18 residues. CDR1 SGHTA and CDR2 FQGNSA come from the germline V gene. Written as DNA, the CDR3 is TGTGCCAGCAGCTTAGTTCGTAGCGGCTCAGAAATTTACAATGAGCAGTTCTTC. Its translation is CASSLVRSGSEIYNEQFF.

The chain links TRBV7-3 to TRBJ1-1; the D is unclear. CDR1 is SGHTA and CDR2 is FQGTGA in the germline V gene. V gave up 5 bases and J gave up 3 bases, with 13 bases separating them. This CDR3 is built from 14 residues. CDR3 region: CASSPTLADTEAFF. CDR3 coding DNA: TGTGCCAGCAGCCCCACCCTAGCGGACACTGAAGCTTTCTTT.

This clone was counted a few times. This sequence joins TRBV30 and TRBJ2-4; a weak D match, TRBD2 (6 bases). CDR3 length equals 11 residues. Germline CDR1 is GTSNPN and CDR2 is SVGIG (reference sequence). CDR3 region: CAWGVKNIQYF. Here the CDR3 DNA reads TGTGCGTGGGGGGTAAAAAACATTCAGTACTTC.

This clone turned up a few times. The rearrangement joins TRBV21-1 to TRBJ2-3. TRBV21-1 is a documented pseudogene. This CDR3 is built from 16 residues. Written as DNA, the CDR3 is TGTGCCAGCAGCAAAGGTCCGGGCCACTACACAGATACGCAGTATTTT. Its translation: CASSKGPGHYTDTQYF.

The CDR3 region is CASRHDPTSPLHF. Here the CDR3 DNA reads TGTGCCAGCAGACACGACCCAACTTCACCCCTCCACTTT. The chain recombines TRBV6-6 with TRBJ1-6; the D is unclear. The germline V gene encodes CDR1 MNHNY and CDR2 SVGAGI (reference sequence). Trimming removed 6 bases at V and 9 bases at J, with 12 bases between. This CDR3 has 13 amino acids.